The 23 T cell receptor beta chains reported below all come from one sample, sequenced in a study of breast tumors, draining lymph nodes, adjacent tissues. The lymph nodes were axillary draining lymph nodes from breast cancer patients. From the multiplex PCR reads, TCRdb called clonotypes with MiXCR, one entry per CDR3 protein. The sample carries roughly 110,000 distinct CDR3 sequences, 30% recorded once. Sequencing input: axillary lymph node tissue. The source is a female donor with breast cancer. Some clones in this sample may be carry-over from other donors' samples.

This clonotype was observed many times. The rearrangement joins TRBV5-1 to TRBJ2-5; 9 nucleotides line up with TRBD1. The CDR3 loop spans 14 amino acids. Germline assignment: CDR1 SGHRS and CDR2 YFSETQ. Trimming at V came to 4 bases and at J to 2 bases, leaving 3 bases not matched to a gene. Here the CDR3 reads CASSTGQGQETQYF. The CDR3 nucleotides read TGCGCCAGCAGCACAGGACAGGGGCAAGAGACCCAGTACTTC.

This clonotype was observed a handful of times. V usage is TRBV6-6 and J usage is TRBJ1-5; TRBD1 agrees at 10 bases. The CDR3 extends over 14 amino acids. The J segment lost 7 bases and the V segment lost 7 bases, leaving 7 bases of the junction unmatched. The germline gives CDR1 MNHNY, CDR2 SVGAGI (reference sequence). Here the CDR3 DNA reads TGTGCCAGCACCCCGACAGGGGGCGACCAGCCCCAGCATTTT. It specifies CASTPTGGDQPQHF.

This clonotype was observed many times. This chain uses TRBV6-6 with TRBJ2-1, with a weak D call TRBD1 (6 bases). Trimming took off 8 bases at V and 7 bases at J, with 21 bases between the two ends. The germline V gene encodes CDR1 MNHNY and CDR2 SVGAGI (reference sequence). This CDR3 has 15 amino acids. This CDR3 is CASGPLETGRNEQFF. Here the CDR3 DNA reads TGTGCCAGCGGCCCGCTAGAGACAGGACGGAATGAGCAGTTCTTC.

This clonotype was recorded at least ten times. The rearrangement links TRBV7-8 to TRBJ1-5; a possible D gene is TRBD1 (5 bases). Trimming removed 4 bases from V and 0 bases from J, with 16 bases in between. The germline V gene encodes CDR1 SGHVS and CDR2 FQNEAQ. The length of the CDR3 is 17 residues. The CDR3 DNA is TGTGCCAGCAGCTGGGGGACGGAAGAATATAGCAATCAGCCCCAGCATTTT. Encoded protein: CASSWGTEEYSNQPQHF.

This chain connects TRBV27 to TRBJ2-2; 12 nucleotides line up with TRBD2. The CDR3 runs to 15 residues. From germline, CDR1 is MNHEY and CDR2 SMNVEV (reference sequence). The V segment lost 4 bases and the J segment 5 bases; nucleotides outside the gene matches: 2. DNA of the CDR3: TGTGCCAGCAGTTCTAGCGGGAGGGTAACCGGGGAGCTGTTTTTT. Protein sequence: CASSSSGRVTGELFF.

A note on this clonotype: A single base separates this from a much larger clone, so it may be a read error. The chain has TRBV5-4 and TRBJ2-5; D is perhaps TRBD1 or TRBD2 (5 bases each). The ends were cut back, 7 bases at V and 1 base at J, with 14 bases in the middle. The germline CDR1 and CDR2 sequences are SGHNT and YYREEE (reference sequence). CDR3 size: 14 residues. CDR3 residues: CASGSPGAQETQYF. Written as DNA, the CDR3 is TGTGCCAGCGGCTCCCCCGGGGCCCAAGAGACCCAGTACTTC.

Note on this clonotype: A much larger clone sits a single nucleotide away, making a read error possible. This chain links TRBV20-1 with TRBJ2-4; 8 bases agree with TRBD1. Germline V gene data show CDR1 as DFQATT and CDR2 as SNEGSKA (reference sequence). The CDR3 loop spans 14 amino acids. DNA of the CDR3: TGCAGTGCTAAGGACAGGGTGGCCAAAACCATTCAGTACTTC. Translated, it gives CSAKDRVAKTIQYF.

This clonotype came up many times. This chain uses TRBV16 with TRBJ1-2; D not resolved. This CDR3 is built from 15 residues. Germline assignment: CDR1 KGHSY and CDR2 FQNENV. V was trimmed by 4 bases and J by 6 bases, leaving 18 bases between them. The CDR3 reads CASSPVLGVGHGYTF. Written as DNA, the CDR3 is TGTGCCAGCAGCCCCGTTTTGGGAGTCGGGCATGGCTACACCTTC.

At least ten counts were recorded for this clonotype. This rearrangement joins TRBV28 to TRBJ2-7, with 10 bases aligning to TRBD1. The CDR3 extends over 15 amino acids. V gave up 5 bases and J gave up 0 bases; unmatched junction bases: 4. Per the germline V gene, CDR1 is MDHEN and CDR2 is SYDVKM. The CDR3, as DNA: TGTGCCAGCAGTCGGGGGGACAGGGGCTCCTACGAGCAGTACTTC. Its translation is CASSRGDRGSYEQYF.

This clonotype was picked up one time. The V call is TRBV29-1, the J call TRBJ1-2; possibly TRBD1 for D (5 bases). Between the trimmed V and J ends, which lost 7 bases and 8 bases, there was a span of 14 bases. This CDR3 is 11 amino acids long. Germline CDR1 SQVTM, CDR2 ANQGSEA. The CDR3 DNA reads TGCAGCGGAGATGACAGCCAAGGCTACACCTTC. Its translation is CSGDDSQGYTF.

Many counts were recorded for this clonotype. The chain joins TRBV16 to TRBJ1-6; D uncertain. The V gene's germline CDR1 is KGHSY and CDR2 FQNENV. This CDR3 region has 14 residues. Trimming shortened V by 6 bases and J by 0 bases, and 6 bases separated the two germline ends. CDR3 sequence (DNA): TGTGCCAGCAGAACCAGCTCCTATAATTCACCCCTCCACTTT. Amino acids: CASRTSSYNSPLHF.

This clonotype was seen a few times. An end of the junction differs from the germline gene, which may be a read error. The genes are TRBV20-1 and TRBJ2-4; a weak D match, TRBD1 (6 bases). Germline CDR1 is DFQATT and CDR2 is SNEGSKA (reference sequence). CDR3 length: 13 amino acids. This CDR3 reads CSASVGAKNTQYF. In DNA form, the CDR3 reads TGCAGTGCTTCGGTGGGGGCCAAAAACACTCAGTACTTC.

Many counts were recorded for this clonotype. This clone may be a read error of a much larger clone one base away. V and J are TRBV20-1 and TRBJ1-2, with 9 bases lining up with TRBD1. The CDR3 spans 12 residues. Germline V gives CDR1 DFQATT, CDR2 SNEGSKA (reference sequence). Here the CDR3 DNA reads TGCAGTGCGAAGACAGGGGGGTATGGCTCCACCTTC. It translates to CSAKTGGYGSTF.

This clonotype was picked up a small number of times. Relative to the germline gene, one junction end is altered; a read error may explain this. The chain is built from TRBV6-5 and TRBJ2-5, with 11 nucleotides matching TRBD2. The germline V gene encodes CDR1 MNHEY and CDR2 SVGAGI. The CDR3 is 15 amino acids. CDR3 residues: CASSHSPSGGETQYF. Here the CDR3 DNA reads TGTGCCAGCAGTCACTCCCCTAGCGGGGGGGAGACCCAGTACTTC.

This clonotype was recorded once. A much larger clone lies one base from this, so it may be a read error. The V gene is TRBV6-6, the J gene TRBJ2-5, with TRBD2 matching 8 bases. After removal of 5 bases from V and 7 bases from J, the junction contained 9 bases not matched to a gene. The CDR3 length is 14 residues. Germline loops: CDR1 MNHNY, CDR2 SVGAGI (reference sequence). The CDR3 region is CASSPLTSVGTQYF. CDR3 nucleotide sequence: TGTGCCAGCAGTCCATTGACTAGCGTAGGGACCCAGTACTTC.

About this clonotype: Since a much larger clone is just one base distant, this may be a read error. The chain recombines TRBV29-1 with TRBJ2-1, with unresolved D. This CDR3 comprises 13 residues. V was clipped by 5 bases and J by 6 bases, with 14 bases between them. CDR1 and CDR2 (germline): SQVTM, ANQGSEA. The CDR3 here is CSVYFILLNEQFF. The CDR3 nucleotides read TGCAGCGTTTATTTTATACTGCTCAATGAGCAGTTCTTC.

The chain couples TRBV19 to TRBJ1-6; no clear D. The germline CDR1 and CDR2 sequences are LNHDA and SQIVND (reference sequence). The CDR3 is 11 residues long. V lost 7 bases, J lost 7 bases, and 5 bases lay in between. The DNA of the CDR3 is TGTGCCAGTACCGGGAATTCACCCCTCCACTTT. Translation gives CASTGNSPLHF.

This clonotype was counted ten times or more. The J gene is TRBJ2-2, the V gene TRBV6-5; 8 bases fit TRBD2. The CDR3 consists of 16 residues. V lost 1 base to trimming and J lost 4 bases; unmatched junction nucleotides: 5. Per germline, CDR1 MNHEY and CDR2 SVGAGI. This CDR3 is CASSYFIAGSTGELFF. The DNA of the CDR3 is TGTGCCAGCAGTTACTTTATAGCGGGAAGCACCGGGGAGCTGTTTTTT.

This clonotype was seen many times. The chain uses TRBV29-1 and TRBJ2-2; TRBD1 might be the D (6 bases). Per the germline V gene, CDR1 is SQVTM and CDR2 is ANQGSEA. Trimming removed 7 bases at V and 8 bases at J, with 11 bases between. CDR3 size: 11 residues. The CDR3: CSAEGDGELFF. The CDR3 nucleotides read TGCAGCGCTGAGGGGGATGGGGAGCTGTTTTTT.

This clonotype was counted at least ten times. The chain carries TRBV2 and TRBJ2-5; possibly TRBD2 for D (5 bases). CDR3 length: 13 amino acids. CDR1 SNHLY and CDR2 FYNNEI come from the germline V gene. With 5 bases removed from V and 4 bases from J, the gap between germline ends came to 11 bases. CDR3 coding DNA: TGTGCCAGCAGTCGGGGTTTGGGAGAGACCCAGTACTTC. It is translated as CASSRGLGETQYF. Full variable domain (rest looked up from reference TRBV2 and TRBJ2-5): EPEVTQTPSHQVTQMGQEVILRCVPISNHLYFYWYRQILGQKVEFLVSFYNNEISEKSEIFDDQFSVERPDGSNFTLKIRSTKLEDSAMYFCASSRGLGETQYFGPGTRLLVL.

CDR3 coding DNA: TGTGCCACCAGCAGGCCGGACAGGGAAACCGGGGAGCTGTTTTTT. Amino acids: CATSRPDRETGELFF. This chain links TRBV15 with TRBJ2-2; 8 nucleotides agree with TRBD1. The ends lost 3 bases at V and 5 bases at J; junction bases unmatched: 5. This CDR3 region has 15 residues. The germline CDR1 and CDR2 sequences are LNHNV and YYDKDF (reference sequence). The full variable domain, its missing parts supplied by reference TRBV15 and TRBJ2-2, is DAMVIQNPRYQVTQFGKPVTLSCSQTLNHNVMYWYQQKSSQAPKLLFHYYDKDFNNEADTPDNFQSRRPNTSFCFLDIRSPGLGDTAMYLCATSRPDRETGELFFGEGSRLTVL.

At least ten counts were recorded for this clonotype. The rearrangement uses TRBV20-1 and TRBJ2-5; 11 bases fit TRBD1. The CDR3 loop spans 13 amino acids. The junction had 1 base not matched to a gene; V was cut back by 3 bases and J by 4 bases. Looked up from germline, CDR1 is DFQATT and CDR2 is SNEGSKA (reference sequence). The CDR3 DNA reads TGCAGTGCTAGGGGACAGGGGGGAGAGACCCAGTACTTC. Its translation is CSARGQGGETQYF.

This clonotype occurred many times. The chain uses TRBV10-3 and TRBJ2-1, with TRBD2 identical over 7 bases. This CDR3 comprises 12 residues. The V and J ends lost 9 bases and 7 bases, in that order; junction bases with no gene match: 6. Per germline, CDR1 ENHRY and CDR2 SYGVKD. The CDR3, as DNA: TGTGCCATTCGGGGGGAGTCGAATGAGCAGTTCTTC. It specifies CAIRGESNEQFF.